These 25 T cell receptor beta chains were all obtained from the same sample, sequenced in a study of shared clonotypes between healthy human individuals. Profiling relied on immunoSEQ multiplex PCR, and the TCRdb table lists in-frame clones only, not all of them. The top ten hold under 0.45% of the sample, which has a few million clones, more than 80% seen once. The sample comprised naive CD4+ T cells from PBMCs. Subset noted: CD45RA+ positively selected. The receptors stem from a man younger than 35 in good health. Some clones in this sample may be carry-over from other donors' samples.

The V call is TRBV19, the J call TRBJ1-1, with D possibly matching TRBD1 (5 bases). V lost 7 bases to trimming and J lost 4 bases, with 22 bases between them. The CDR3 is 16 residues long. In germline, CDR1 is LNHDA, CDR2 SQIVND (reference sequence). For the CDR3, the DNA is TGTGCCAGTACCCCCCGGCCAGGGACCTTAATCACTGAAGCTTTCTTT. Protein: CASTPRPGTLITEAFF.

This chain joins TRBV5-1 and TRBJ2-2; the D gene is possibly TRBD1 (5 bases). CDR1 is SGHRS, CDR2 YFSETQ, per germline. The ends were cut back, 0 bases at V and 0 bases at J, with 9 bases in the middle. The CDR3 length is 16 residues. The CDR3 sequence: CASSLGQTANTGELFF. The CDR3, as DNA: TGCGCCAGCAGCTTGGGACAGACGGCGAACACCGGGGAGCTGTTTTTT.

The gene calls are TRBV27 and TRBJ1-4; 7 nucleotides match TRBD1. There are 16 residues in the CDR3. Germline loops: CDR1 MNHEY, CDR2 SMNVEV (reference sequence). The J segment lost 0 bases and the V segment lost 7 bases, leaving 8 bases of the junction unmatched. The CDR3 bases are TGTGCCAGCAACTGGACAGGCCTTACAACTAATGAAAAACTGTTTTTT. Encoded protein: CASNWTGLTTNEKLFF.

The chain combines TRBV27 with TRBJ2-1, with TRBD1 as a possible D gene (7 bases). This CDR3 contains 19 residues. V was pared by 1 base and J by 1 base, with 20 bases between. The germline V gene has CDR1 MNHEY and CDR2 SMNVEV (reference sequence). In DNA form, the CDR3 reads TGTGCCAGCAGTTTATTTGGAGGGGGCGGCCCACCTTCCTACAATGAGCAGTTCTTC. It is translated as CASSLFGGGGPPSYNEQFF.

The chain links TRBV10-3 to TRBJ2-7; TRBD1 aligns across 8 bases. The V gene's germline CDR1 is ENHRY and CDR2 SYGVKD. After removal of 0 bases from V and 3 bases from J, the junction contained 4 bases not matched to a gene. The CDR3 spans 15 residues. CDR3 loop: CAISESRTGLYEQYF. The CDR3 DNA is TGTGCCATCAGTGAGTCTCGGACAGGGCTCTACGAGCAGTACTTC.

As regards this clone: The same CDR3 can be traced to other DNA sequences in this sample. This chain links TRBV5-1 with TRBJ2-5; D unresolved. The CDR3 has 13 amino acids. V dropped 3 bases and J dropped 3 bases, with 9 bases sitting between them. The germline CDR1 and CDR2 sequences are SGHRS and YFSETQ. Here the CDR3 DNA reads TGCGCCAGCAGCTCCACCGGCGAAGAGACCCAGTACTTC. Translation: CASSSTGEETQYF.

The genes are TRBV7-9 and TRBJ2-3; the D call may be TRBD1 or TRBD2 (5 bases each). CDR3 length equals 17 residues. CDR1 and CDR2 from the germline V gene are SEHNR and FQNEAQ (reference sequence). The germline V and J ends were trimmed by 5 bases and 6 bases, with 24 bases remaining between them. CDR3 loop: CASSPRPGTVRVDTQYF. CDR3 nucleotides: TGTGCCAGCAGCCCTCGTCCCGGGACGGTTCGTGTGGATACGCAGTATTTT.

The chain couples TRBV11-2 to TRBJ2-7, with TRBD1 identical over 8 bases. In germline, CDR1 is SGHAT, CDR2 FQNNGV. CDR3 length equals 13 residues. With V trimmed by 6 bases and J by 6 bases, 7 bases remained unmatched. The CDR3, as DNA: TGTGCCAGCAGAGATGGGACAGGACGCGAGCAGTACTTC. It is translated as CASRDGTGREQYF.

V usage is TRBV5-1 and J usage is TRBJ2-3; 10 bases match TRBD2. The CDR3 length is 16 residues. The V gene's germline CDR1 is SGHRS and CDR2 YFSETQ. The V and J ends lost 4 bases and 1 base, in that order; junction bases with no gene match: 6. Here the CDR3 reads CASSGRTSGRTDTQYF. The CDR3 region has the DNA TGCGCCAGCAGCGGCCGGACTAGCGGACGCACAGATACGCAGTATTTT.

As DNA, the CDR3 is TGTGCCAGCAGCAAAGTGGACAGGGGTTCCTACAATGAGCAGTTCTTC. Its translation is CASSKVDRGSYNEQFF. This sequence joins TRBV21-1 and TRBJ2-1; the table's D call of TRBD1 was not tested on the DNA. TRBV21-1 represents a pseudogene. This CDR3 has 16 amino acids.

The V gene is TRBV4-2, the J gene TRBJ1-5; 7 bases are shared with TRBD1. CDR3 length: 14 amino acids. The V gene's germline CDR1 is LGHNA and CDR2 YNFKEQ. V lost 5 bases and J lost 6; bases outside the gene matches: 7. DNA of the CDR3: TGTGCCAGCAGCACAGGGGAGGGTAGTCAGCCCCAGCATTTT. Translated, it gives CASSTGEGSQPQHF.

This rearrangement joins TRBV10-3 to TRBJ1-5; D possibly corresponds to TRBD1 (5 bases). V lost 8 bases and J 4 bases, leaving 9 bases between the germline ends. The CDR3 spans 12 residues. Germline CDR1 ENHRY, CDR2 SYGVKD. CDR3 loop: CAIGAGNQPQHF. In DNA form, the CDR3 reads TGTGCCATCGGGGCAGGGAATCAGCCCCAGCATTTT.

This clone has just one count. This specimen includes other DNA sequences encoding the same CDR3. The V and J genes are TRBV5-1 and TRBJ1-1; D gene ambiguous. The V end lost 0 bases, the J end lost 2 bases, and 8 bases lay between the germline ends. The CDR3 covers 14 residues. CDR1 is SGHRS and CDR2 is YFSETQ in the germline V gene. The CDR3 here is CASSLGQTNTEAFF. The CDR3 region has the DNA TGCGCCAGCAGCTTGGGGCAGACAAACACTGAAGCTTTCTTT.

This rearrangement joins TRBV4-2 to TRBJ1-2, with TRBD1 matching 7 bases. Looked up from germline, CDR1 is LGHNA and CDR2 is YNFKEQ. The V segment lost 3 bases and the J segment 3 bases; nucleotides outside the gene matches: 7. The CDR3 totals 15 residues. The CDR3 region is CASSQGQIWDYGYTF. The CDR3 nucleotides read TGTGCCAGCAGCCAGGGACAGATATGGGACTATGGCTACACCTTC.

This chain links TRBV5-4 with TRBJ2-5; D perhaps matches TRBD2 (6 bases). This CDR3 spans 13 amino acids. Trimming pared 6 bases from V and 4 bases from J, leaving 13 bases between. Germline V CDR1 and CDR2: SGHNT, YYREEE (reference sequence). For the CDR3, the DNA is TGTGCCAGCATCGGGCGGGACGGAGAGACCCAGTACTTC. Translating gives CASIGRDGETQYF.

The chain employs TRBV28 and TRBJ2-1; D possibly uses TRBD1 or TRBD2 (5 bases each). CDR3 length: 13 amino acids. Germline V gene sequence: CDR1 MDHEN, CDR2 SYDVKM. V lost 6 bases, J lost 5 bases, and 11 bases lay in between. Here the CDR3 DNA reads TGTGCCAGCAGCTGGGGGACCGACAATGAGCAGTTCTTC. As protein: CASSWGTDNEQFF.

This chain uses TRBV6-1 with TRBJ1-1; D is unclear. The CDR3 is made up of 11 amino acids. V was clipped by 11 bases and J by 1 base, with 8 bases between them. Germline CDR1 reads MNHNS; CDR2 reads SASEGT. The CDR3: CAGKSNTEAFF. DNA of the CDR3: TGTGCCGGTAAATCGAACACTGAAGCTTTCTTT.

The J gene is TRBJ1-4, the V gene TRBV21-1; no DNA check was done on the table's D call, TRBD1. TRBV21-1 is shown as a pseudogene. The CDR3 consists of 16 residues. The CDR3 DNA follows: TGTGCCAGCAGCAAAGCCGGCAGGGGGCACAATGAAAAACTGTTTTTT. This sequence encodes CASSKAGRGHNEKLFF.

This chain connects TRBV29-1 to TRBJ2-4; 8 bases align to TRBD2. CDR3 length equals 17 residues. The V segment lost 7 bases and the J segment 6 bases; nucleotides outside the gene matches: 20. Germline V lookup: CDR1 SQVTM, CDR2 ANQGSEA. The CDR3 sequence is CSALQKTWREAVNIQYF. The DNA of the CDR3 is TGCAGCGCTCTACAGAAGACCTGGCGGGAGGCGGTAAACATTCAGTACTTC.

The V and J genes are TRBV27 and TRBJ2-1; the D gene is possibly TRBD2 (6 bases). The CDR3 spans 17 residues. The germline V gene has CDR1 MNHEY and CDR2 SMNVEV (reference sequence). Trimming took 5 bases from V and 2 from J, leaving 19 bases between them. CDR3 region: CASSPERLASPYNEQFF. CDR3 in DNA: TGTGCCAGCAGTCCCGAAAGGCTAGCGTCACCCTACAATGAGCAGTTCTTC.

This chain connects TRBV6-6 to TRBJ2-2; 7 bases align to TRBD2. Unmatched junction bases numbered 13, after V lost 6 bases and J lost 6 bases. Germline CDR1 reads MNHNY; CDR2 reads SVGAGI (reference sequence). This CDR3 is built from 16 residues. The CDR3 is CASRAGDYRGAGELFF. The CDR3 bases are TGTGCCAGCAGGGCCGGGGACTATCGAGGGGCCGGGGAGCTGTTTTTT.

The V and J genes are TRBV7-2 and TRBJ2-7; D is unresolved. CDR1 is SGHTA, CDR2 FQGNSA, per germline. This CDR3 is built from 15 residues. V was trimmed by 2 bases and J by 0 bases, leaving 11 bases between them. The CDR3 is CASSLNRESSYEQYF. The CDR3 DNA reads as TGTGCCAGCAGCTTAAACCGCGAAAGCTCCTACGAGCAGTACTTC.

Only a few counts were recorded for this clone. The chain links TRBV5-1 to TRBJ1-2; a weak D match, TRBD1 (5 bases). The germline gives CDR1 SGHRS, CDR2 YFSETQ. V was trimmed by 4 bases and J by 4 bases, leaving 14 bases between them. The CDR3 covers 14 residues. CDR3 sequence: CASSLTAGSYGYTF. For the CDR3, the DNA is TGCGCCAGCAGCCTCACGGCAGGGAGCTATGGCTACACCTTC.

This clone occurred once. This chain joins TRBV30 and TRBJ1-1; D might be TRBD1 (5 bases). This CDR3 region has 14 residues. Germline V gene data show CDR1 as GTSNPN and CDR2 as SVGIG (reference sequence). Trimming took 5 bases from V and 1 from J, leaving 14 bases between them. In nucleotides, the CDR3 is TGTGCCTGGGTCCAACCCCAGGGGAACACTGAAGCTTTCTTT. This codes for CAWVQPQGNTEAFF.

The chain carries TRBV30 and TRBJ2-5, with D hard to call. The last part of the DNA fits TRBJ2-7 better; the J call may be wrong. Germline V gives CDR1 GTSNPN, CDR2 SVGIG (reference sequence). This CDR3 has 18 amino acids. The DNA of the CDR3 is TGTGCCTGGAGTGTCCCTCCCCGTCCTCTGGGCAGTTCAGCCGAGCAGTACTTC. This codes for CAWSVPPRPLGSSAEQYF.